This T cell receptor beta chain comes out of a study of read filtering for tumor transcriptome and immune sequencing. Unmatched junction bases numbered 10, after V lost 8 bases and J lost 5 bases. The germline gives CDR1 SGHVS, CDR2 FQNEAQ. The CDR3 consists of 15 residues. At the time of active disease, bone marrow was collected from every patient. Molecular barcoded adaptors covering alpha/delta and beta/gamma chains were used on 400 ng RNA. MiXCR, run by TCRdb on the reads, gives a single entry per CDR3 protein. This table has some 140,000 distinct CDR3 sequences, roughly 13% appearing once. This receptor was taken from a donor aged 40 or over with multiple myeloma. Source material: a population of CD138-negative cells sorted from bone marrow. The V gene is TRBV7-8, the J gene TRBJ2-5; TRBD2 matches 11 bases. CDR3 loop: CASDTSGSRVETQYF. The CDR3 coding sequence is TGTGCCAGCGACACTAGCGGGAGTAGGGTTGAGACCCAGTACTTC. Complete variable domain (other parts from reference TRBV7-8 and TRBJ2-5): GAGVSQSPRYKVAKRGQDVALRCDPISGHVSLFWYQQALGQGPEFLTYFQNEAQLDKSGLPSDRFFAERPEGSVSTLKIQRTQQEDSAVYLCASDTSGSRVETQYFGPGTRLLVL.